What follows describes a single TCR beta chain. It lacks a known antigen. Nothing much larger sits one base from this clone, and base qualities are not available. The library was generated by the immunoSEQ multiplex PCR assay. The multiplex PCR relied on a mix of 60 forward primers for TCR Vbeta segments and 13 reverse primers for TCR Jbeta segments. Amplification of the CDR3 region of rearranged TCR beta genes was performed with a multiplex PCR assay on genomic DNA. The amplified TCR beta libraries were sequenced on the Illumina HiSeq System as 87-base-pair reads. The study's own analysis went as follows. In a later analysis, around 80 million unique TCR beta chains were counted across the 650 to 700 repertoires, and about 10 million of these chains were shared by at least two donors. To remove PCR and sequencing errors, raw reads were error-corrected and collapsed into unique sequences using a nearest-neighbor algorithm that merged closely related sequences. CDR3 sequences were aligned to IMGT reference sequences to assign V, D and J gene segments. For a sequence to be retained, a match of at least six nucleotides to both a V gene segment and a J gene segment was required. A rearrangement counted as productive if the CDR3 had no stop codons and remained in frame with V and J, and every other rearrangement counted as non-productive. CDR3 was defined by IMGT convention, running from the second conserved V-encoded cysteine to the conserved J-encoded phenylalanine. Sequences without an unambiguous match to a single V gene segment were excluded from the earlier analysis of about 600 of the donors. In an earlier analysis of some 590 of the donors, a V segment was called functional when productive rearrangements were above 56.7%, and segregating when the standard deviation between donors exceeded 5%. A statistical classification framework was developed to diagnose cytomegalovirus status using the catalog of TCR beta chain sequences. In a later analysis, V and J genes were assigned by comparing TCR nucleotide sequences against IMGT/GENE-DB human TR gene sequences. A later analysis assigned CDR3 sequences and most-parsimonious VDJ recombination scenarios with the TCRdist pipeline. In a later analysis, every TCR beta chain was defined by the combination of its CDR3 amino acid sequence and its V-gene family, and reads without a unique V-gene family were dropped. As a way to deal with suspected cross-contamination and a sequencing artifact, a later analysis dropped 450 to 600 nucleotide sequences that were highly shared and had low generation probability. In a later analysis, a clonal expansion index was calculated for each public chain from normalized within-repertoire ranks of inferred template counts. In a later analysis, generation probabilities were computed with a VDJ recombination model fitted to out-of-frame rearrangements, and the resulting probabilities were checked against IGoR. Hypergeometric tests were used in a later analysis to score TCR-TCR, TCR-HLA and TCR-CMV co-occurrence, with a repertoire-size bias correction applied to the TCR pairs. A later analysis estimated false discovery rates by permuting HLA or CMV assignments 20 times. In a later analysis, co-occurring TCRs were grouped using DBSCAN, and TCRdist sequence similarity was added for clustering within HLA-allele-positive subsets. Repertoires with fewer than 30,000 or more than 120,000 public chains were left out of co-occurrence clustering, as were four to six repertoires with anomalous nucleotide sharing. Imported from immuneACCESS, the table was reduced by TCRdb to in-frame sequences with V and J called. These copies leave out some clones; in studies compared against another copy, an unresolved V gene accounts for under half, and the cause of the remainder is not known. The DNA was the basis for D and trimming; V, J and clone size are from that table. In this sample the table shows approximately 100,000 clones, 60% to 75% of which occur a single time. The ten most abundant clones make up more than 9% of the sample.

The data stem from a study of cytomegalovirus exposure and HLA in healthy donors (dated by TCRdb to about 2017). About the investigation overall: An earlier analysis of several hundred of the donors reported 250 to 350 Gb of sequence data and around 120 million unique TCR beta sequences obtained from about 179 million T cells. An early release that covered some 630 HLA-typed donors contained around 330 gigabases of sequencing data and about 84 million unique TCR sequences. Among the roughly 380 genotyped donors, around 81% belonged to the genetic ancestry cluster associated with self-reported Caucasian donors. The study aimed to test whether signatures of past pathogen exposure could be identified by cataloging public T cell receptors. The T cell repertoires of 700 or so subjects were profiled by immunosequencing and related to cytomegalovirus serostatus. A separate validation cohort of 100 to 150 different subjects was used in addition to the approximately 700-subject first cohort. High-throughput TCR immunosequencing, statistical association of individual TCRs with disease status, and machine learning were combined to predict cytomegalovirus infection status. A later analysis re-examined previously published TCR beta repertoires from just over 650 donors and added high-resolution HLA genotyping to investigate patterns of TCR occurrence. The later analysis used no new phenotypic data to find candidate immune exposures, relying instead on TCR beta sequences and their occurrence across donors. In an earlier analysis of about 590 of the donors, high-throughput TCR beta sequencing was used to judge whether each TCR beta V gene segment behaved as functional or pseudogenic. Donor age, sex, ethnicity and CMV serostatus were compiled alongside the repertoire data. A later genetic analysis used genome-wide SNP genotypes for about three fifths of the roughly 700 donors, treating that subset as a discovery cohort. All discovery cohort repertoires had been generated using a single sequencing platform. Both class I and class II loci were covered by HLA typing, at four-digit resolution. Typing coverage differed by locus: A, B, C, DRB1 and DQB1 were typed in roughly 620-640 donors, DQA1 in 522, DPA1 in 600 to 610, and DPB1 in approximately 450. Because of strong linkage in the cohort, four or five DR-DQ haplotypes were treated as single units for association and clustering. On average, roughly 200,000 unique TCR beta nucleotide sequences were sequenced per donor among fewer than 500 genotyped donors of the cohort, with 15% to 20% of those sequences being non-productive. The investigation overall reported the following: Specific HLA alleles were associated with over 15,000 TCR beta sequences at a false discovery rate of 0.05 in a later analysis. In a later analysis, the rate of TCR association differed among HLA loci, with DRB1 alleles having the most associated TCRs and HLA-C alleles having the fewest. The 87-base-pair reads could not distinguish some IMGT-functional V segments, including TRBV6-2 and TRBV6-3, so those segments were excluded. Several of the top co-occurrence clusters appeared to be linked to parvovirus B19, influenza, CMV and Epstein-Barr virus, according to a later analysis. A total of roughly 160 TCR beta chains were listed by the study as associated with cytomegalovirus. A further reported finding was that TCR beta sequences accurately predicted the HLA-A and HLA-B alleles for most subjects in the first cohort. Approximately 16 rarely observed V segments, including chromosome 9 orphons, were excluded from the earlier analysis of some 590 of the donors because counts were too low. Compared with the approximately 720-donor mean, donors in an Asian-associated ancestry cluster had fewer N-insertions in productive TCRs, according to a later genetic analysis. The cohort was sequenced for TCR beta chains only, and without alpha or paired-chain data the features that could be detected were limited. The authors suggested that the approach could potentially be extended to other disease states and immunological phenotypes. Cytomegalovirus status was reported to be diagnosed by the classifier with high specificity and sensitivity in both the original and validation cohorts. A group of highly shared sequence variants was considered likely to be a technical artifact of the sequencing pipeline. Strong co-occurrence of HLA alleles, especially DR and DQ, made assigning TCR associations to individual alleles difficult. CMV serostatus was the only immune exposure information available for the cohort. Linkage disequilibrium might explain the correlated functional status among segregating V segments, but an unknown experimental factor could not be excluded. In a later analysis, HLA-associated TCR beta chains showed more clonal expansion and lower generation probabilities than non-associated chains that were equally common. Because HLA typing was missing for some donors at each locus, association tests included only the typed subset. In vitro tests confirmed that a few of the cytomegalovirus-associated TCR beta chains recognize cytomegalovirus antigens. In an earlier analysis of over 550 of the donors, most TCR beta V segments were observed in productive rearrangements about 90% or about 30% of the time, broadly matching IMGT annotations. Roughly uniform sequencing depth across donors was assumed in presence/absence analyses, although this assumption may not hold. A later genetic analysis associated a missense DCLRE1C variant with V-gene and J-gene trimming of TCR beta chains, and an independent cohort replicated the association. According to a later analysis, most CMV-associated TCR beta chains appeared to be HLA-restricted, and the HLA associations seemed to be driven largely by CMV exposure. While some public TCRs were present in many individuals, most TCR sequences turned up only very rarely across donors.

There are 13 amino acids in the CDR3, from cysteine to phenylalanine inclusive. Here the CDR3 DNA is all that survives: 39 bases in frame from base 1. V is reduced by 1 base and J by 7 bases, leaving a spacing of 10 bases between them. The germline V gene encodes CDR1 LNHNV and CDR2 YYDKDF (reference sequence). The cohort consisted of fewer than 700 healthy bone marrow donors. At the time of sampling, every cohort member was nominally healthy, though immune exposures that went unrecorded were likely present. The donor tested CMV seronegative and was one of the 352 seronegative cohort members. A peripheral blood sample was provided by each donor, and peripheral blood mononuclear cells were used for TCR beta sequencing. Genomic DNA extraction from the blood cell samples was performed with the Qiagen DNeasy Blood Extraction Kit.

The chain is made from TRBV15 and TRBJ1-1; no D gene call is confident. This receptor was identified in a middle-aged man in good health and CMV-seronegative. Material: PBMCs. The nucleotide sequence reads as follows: TGTGCCACCAGCAGAGGTCGGGGTTTTGAAGCTTTCTTT. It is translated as CATSRGRGFEAFF.